These T cell receptor beta chains were read from a single sample in a study of early T cells in non-severe SARS-CoV-2 infection. TCRdb itself ran the 5' RACE reads through MiXCR, one entry per CDR3 protein. The sample consists of 90,000 to 120,000 distinct CDR3 sequences, 12% of them appearing once. The sequenced material came from whole blood. These receptors all come from an adult who was a healthcare worker with PCR-confirmed SARS-CoV-2 infection or an uninfected control (not recorded which). The conserved cysteine and the conserved F or W are not part of the CDR3 here. D genes are given only for firm matches.

d_call	j_call	v_call	cdr3_aa
NA	TRBJ2-5	TRBV28	ASSLGGPGQETQY
NA	TRBJ1-2	TRBV5-5	ASSQGPGVGYT
NA	TRBJ1-1	TRBV6-5	ASSLRQSTEAF
NA	TRBJ2-3	TRBV25-1	ASSAPGLTSTQY
NA	TRBJ2-1	TRBV20-1	SASSVGDEQF
NA	TRBJ2-7	TRBV27	ASSPPVPYEQY
NA	TRBJ2-1	TRBV5-1	ASSPPGGFYNEQF
NA	TRBJ2-1	TRBV29-1	SVSGIYREQF
TRBD1	TRBJ2-6	TRBV7-6	ASRPTGTAGANVLT
NA	TRBJ2-7	TRBV11-3	ASSVGVGAEQY
NA	TRBJ1-5	TRBV28	ASRPPGDQPQH
TRBD1	TRBJ1-4	TRBV5-1	ASSPGQDFEKLI
NA	TRBJ1-5	TRBV29-1	SVVGGSNQPQH
NA	TRBJ2-3	TRBV7-9	AGGGHYTDTQY
TRBD2	TRBJ2-4	TRBV2	ASSEGLAGWLDIQY
NA	TRBJ2-3	TRBV10-3	AISEVAKTSTDTQY
NA	TRBJ1-3	TRBV7-9	ASSPAKRVSSGNTIY
TRBD2	TRBJ2-1	TRBV28	ASSLTSGLEQF
NA	TRBJ1-5	TRBV5-5	ASSLTEYSNQPQH
NA	TRBJ1-2	TRBV27	ASTRPGLPNYGYT
TRBD1	TRBJ1-1	TRBV3-1	ASTKGGTGLTEAF
NA	TRBJ1-3	TRBV12-3/TRBV12-4	ASSLVGYDGNTIY
NA	TRBJ2-5	TRBV20-1	SATGVGLPKGETQY
NA	TRBJ2-2	TRBV3-1	ASSKTSLVTGELF